This passage covers 2 T cell receptor beta chains from one sample sequenced in a study of cytomegalovirus exposure and HLA in healthy donors. The primer mix had 60 Vbeta and 13 Jbeta primers. Libraries were prepared by immunoSEQ multiplex PCR; TCRdb keeps only in-frame clonotypes and omits some of them. The top ten clones hold more than 0.3% of a sample with 250,000 to 350,000 clones, roughly 80% of them seen once. Material for sequencing was PBMCs. The source is a girl aged 2-10 years in good health and CMV-seronegative.

The chain carries TRBV5-1 and TRBJ1-5; no definite D call. The CDR3 totals 15 residues. Germline V CDR1 and CDR2: SGHRS, YFSETQ. V lost 5 bases and J lost 1, with 13 bases in between. CDR3 in DNA: TGCGCCAGCAGTCCCGGGCCGGGGAGCAATCAGCCCCAGCATTTT. It specifies CASSPGPGSNQPQHF.

The chain has TRBV2 and TRBJ1-3, with D maybe TRBD1 (5 bases). Germline V CDR1 and CDR2: SNHLY, FYNNEI. This CDR3 is built from 16 residues. With 6 bases removed from V and 5 bases from J, the gap between germline ends came to 20 bases. The CDR3 is CASSYSRGGLRNTIYF. For the CDR3, the DNA is TGTGCCAGCAGCTACTCCCGCGGGGGTCTGAGAAACACCATATATTTT.